This entry features one T cell receptor beta chain sequence. What it binds is not known. TCRdb reprocessed the reads via MiXCR and lists one record per CDR3 protein. The sample lists about 110,000 distinct CDR3 sequences, 30% to 35% occurring once. The entry originates in a study of T cell repertoires in cytomegalovirus infection. Study background: Recently identified HLA-C-restricted and well-studied HLA-B-restricted CMV epitopes were used. Public TCR beta signatures marked donors with CMV infection and the matching HLA. Whole-study findings and limits: HLA-C-restricted, CMV-specific TCR beta clonotypes were dominant ex vivo. The cumulative frequency of public TCR beta families distinguished individuals who carried CMV together with the relevant HLA.

This CDR3 has 18 residues. The V end lost 4 bases, the J end lost 0 bases, and 20 bases lay between the germline ends. CDR1 SGHDT and CDR2 YYEEEE come from the germline V gene. The rearrangement joins TRBV5-6 to TRBJ2-1; D perhaps matches TRBD2 (6 bases). Sample: CD8+ T cells from cultured PBMCs, taken from culture after CMV antigen stimulation. This clonotype was obtained from a human donor in good health (CMV status not recorded). Some clones in this sample may be carry-over from other donors' samples. This chain's CDR3 is CASSPGWRGQSSYNEQFF. DNA for the CDR3: TGTGCCAGCAGCCCCGGATGGCGGGGCCAAAGCTCCTACAATGAGCAGTTCTTC.